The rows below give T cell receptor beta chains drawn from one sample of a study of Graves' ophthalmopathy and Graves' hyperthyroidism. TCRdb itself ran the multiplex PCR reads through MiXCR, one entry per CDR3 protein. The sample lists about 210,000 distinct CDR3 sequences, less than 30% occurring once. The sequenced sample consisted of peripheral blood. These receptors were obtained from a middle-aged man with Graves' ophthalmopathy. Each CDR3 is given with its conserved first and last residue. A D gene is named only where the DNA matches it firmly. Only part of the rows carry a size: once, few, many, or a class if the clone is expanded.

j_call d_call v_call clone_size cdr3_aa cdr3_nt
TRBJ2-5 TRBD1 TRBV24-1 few CATSDSWDRGETQYF TGTGCCACCAGTGATTCCTGGGACAGGGGAGAGACCCAGTACTTC
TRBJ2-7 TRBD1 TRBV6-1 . CASSPWGQGTLSEQYF TGTGCCAGCAGTCCATGGGGACAGGGGACCCTTTCCGAGCAGTACTTC
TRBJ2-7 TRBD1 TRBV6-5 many CASSPQGAEYEQYF TGTGCCAGCAGTCCCCAGGGGGCAGAGTACGAGCAGTACTTC
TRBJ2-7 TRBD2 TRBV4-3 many CASSQGTSRHAYEQYF TGCGCCAGCAGCCAGGGGACTAGCCGACACGCCTACGAGCAGTACTTC
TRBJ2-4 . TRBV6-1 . CATIDSVTEKNIQYF TGTGCCACCATAGATTCGGTGACGGAAAAAAACATTCAGTACTTC
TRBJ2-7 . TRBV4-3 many CASSQERAWEQYF TGCGCCAGCAGCCAAGAACGAGCGTGGGAGCAGTACTTC
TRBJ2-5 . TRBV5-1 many CASSPAGPPQETQYF TGCGCCAGCAGCCCGGCAGGGCCACCCCAAGAGACCCAGTACTTC
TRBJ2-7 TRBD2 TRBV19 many CASSNLGGSGYEQYF TGTGCCAGTAGTAATTTGGGCGGGAGCGGCTACGAGCAGTACTTC
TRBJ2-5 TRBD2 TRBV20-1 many CSAEAWGGQETQYF TGCAGTGCTGAAGCTTGGGGGGGTCAAGAGACCCAGTACTTC
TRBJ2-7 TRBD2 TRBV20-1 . CSASRLAGDYEQYF TGCAGTGCTAGTAGGCTAGCGGGGGACTACGAGCAGTACTTC
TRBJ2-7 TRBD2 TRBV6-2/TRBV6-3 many CASSYSGEAYEQYF TGTGCCAGCAGTTATAGCGGGGAAGCCTACGAGCAGTACTTC
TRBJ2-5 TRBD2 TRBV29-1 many CSVGLAGVLQETQYF TGCAGCGTTGGACTAGCGGGAGTTTTGCAGGAGACCCAGTACTTC
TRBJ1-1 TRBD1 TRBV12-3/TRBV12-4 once CASSSVQGGTEAFF TGTGCCAGCAGTTCAGTTCAGGGGGGGACTGAAGCTTTCTTT
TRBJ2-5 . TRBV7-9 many CASSLGVETQYF TGTGCCAGCAGCTTAGGGGTAGAGACCCAGTACTTC
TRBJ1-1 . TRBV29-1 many CSGGHDSEAFF TGCAGCGGGGGTCACGACAGTGAAGCTTTCTTT
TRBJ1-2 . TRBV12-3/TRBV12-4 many CASRAGPNYGYTF TGTGCCAGCAGGGCCGGGCCTAACTATGGCTACACCTTC
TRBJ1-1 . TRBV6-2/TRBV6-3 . CASNIRDTRNTEAFF TGTGCCAGCAACATCCGGGACACAAGGAACACTGAAGCTTTCTTT
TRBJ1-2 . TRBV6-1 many CASSETSGQTRGGYTF TGTGCCAGCAGTGAAACGTCCGGCCAAACGAGAGGGGGCTACACCTTC
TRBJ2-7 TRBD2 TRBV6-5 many CASRMGSGSAYEQYF TGTGCCAGCAGAATGGGCAGCGGGAGCGCCTACGAGCAGTACTTC
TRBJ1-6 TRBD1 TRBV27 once CASSQDRARNSPLHF TGTGCCAGCAGTCAGGACAGGGCGCGAAATTCACCCCTCCACTTT
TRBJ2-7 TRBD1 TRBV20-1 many CSARDGTGAYEQYF TGCAGTGCTAGAGATGGGACAGGGGCGTACGAGCAGTACTTC
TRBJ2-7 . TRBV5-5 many CASSFDRSSYEQYF TGTGCCAGCAGCTTCGACAGGTCTTCCTACGAGCAGTACTTC
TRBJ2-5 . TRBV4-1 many CASSQPFQETQYF TGCGCCAGCAGCCAGCCATTCCAAGAGACCCAGTACTTC
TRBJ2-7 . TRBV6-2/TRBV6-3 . CASSSSDSGPYEQYF TGTGCCAGCAGTTCTTCCGACAGTGGACCCTACGAGCAGTACTTC
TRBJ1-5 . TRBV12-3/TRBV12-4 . CASSLATRTSNSNQPQHF TGTGCCAGCAGTTTAGCTACACGGACTTCGAATAGCAATCAGCCCCAGCATTTT
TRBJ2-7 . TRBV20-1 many CSARSGGLEMGEQYF TGCAGTGCTAGATCTGGTGGGCTAGAGATGGGAGAGCAGTACTTC
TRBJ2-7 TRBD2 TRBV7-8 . CASSLGGGGIEQYF TGTGCCAGCAGCTTAGGGGGCGGGGGTATCGAGCAGTACTTC
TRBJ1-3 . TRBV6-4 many CASTDSLYPNSGNTIYF TGTGCCAGCACCGACAGTTTATATCCCAACTCTGGAAACACCATATATTTT
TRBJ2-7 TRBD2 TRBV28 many CASSSLAGSSYEQYF TGTGCCAGCAGTTCGCTAGCGGGGAGCTCCTACGAGCAGTACTTC
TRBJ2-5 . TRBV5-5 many CASSLTGETQYF TGTGCCAGCAGCTTAACAGGGGAGACCCAGTACTTC
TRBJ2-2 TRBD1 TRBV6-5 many CASTISEQGVSNTGELFF TGTGCCAGCACTATTAGTGAACAGGGGGTTTCGAACACCGGGGAGCTGTTTTTT
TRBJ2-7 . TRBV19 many CASSDGFKHYEQYF TGTGCCAGTAGTGATGGATTTAAGCACTACGAGCAGTACTTC
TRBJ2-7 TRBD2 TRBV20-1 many CSARAGSAGGVGEQYF TGCAGTGCTAGAGCTGGAAGTGCGGGAGGGGTGGGGGAGCAGTACTTC
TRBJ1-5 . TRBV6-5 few CASSYVNQPQHF TGTGCCAGCAGTTATGTCAATCAGCCCCAGCATTTT
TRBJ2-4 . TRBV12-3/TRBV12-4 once CASSLLGGDKMNIQYF TGTGCCAGCAGTTTATTGGGCGGAGACAAGATGAACATTCAGTACTTC
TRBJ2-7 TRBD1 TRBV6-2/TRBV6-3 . CASRDPGQDPYEQYF TGTGCCAGCAGAGACCCGGGACAGGATCCCTACGAGCAGTACTTC
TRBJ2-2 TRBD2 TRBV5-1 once CASSLAGGVSGELFF TGCGCCAGCAGCTTAGCGGGAGGCGTCTCCGGGGAGCTGTTTTTT
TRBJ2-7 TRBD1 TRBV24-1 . CASSEKETGAYEQYF TGTGCCAGCAGTGAAAAAGAGACAGGGGCCTACGAGCAGTACTTC
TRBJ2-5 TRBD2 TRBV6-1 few CASSAPFRTSGSPRRQETQYF TGTGCCAGCAGTGCCCCATTTAGGACTAGCGGGAGTCCCCGCCGACAAGAGACCCAGTACTTC
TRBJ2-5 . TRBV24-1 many CATRGRFQETQYF TGTGCCACCAGAGGCAGATTCCAAGAGACCCAGTACTTC
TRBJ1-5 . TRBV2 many CASSDEGYQPQHF TGTGCCAGCAGTGACGAGGGTTACCAGCCCCAGCATTTT
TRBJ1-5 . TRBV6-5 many CASTLQDGLSNQPQHF TGTGCCAGCACCCTACAAGACGGTCTTAGCAATCAGCCCCAGCATTTT
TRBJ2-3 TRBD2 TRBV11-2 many CASSLVGIAGAGADTQYF TGTGCCAGCAGCTTAGTTGGGATAGCGGGAGCGGGGGCAGATACGCAGTATTTT
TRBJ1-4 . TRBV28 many CASSFRQPNEKLFF TGTGCCAGCAGTTTTCGGCAGCCTAATGAAAAACTGTTTTTT
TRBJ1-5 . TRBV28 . CASSFRPRRVGPQHF TGTGCCAGCAGTTTTCGGCCCAGACGGGTAGGGCCCCAGCATTTT
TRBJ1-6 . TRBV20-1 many CSASLYSTPLHF TGCAGTGCTAGTTTATATTCCACACCCCTCCACTTT
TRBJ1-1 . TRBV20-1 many CSARTARTEAFF TGCAGTGCTAGAACAGCGCGGACTGAAGCTTTCTTT
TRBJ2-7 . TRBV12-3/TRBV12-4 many CASSFGPGYEQYF TGTGCCAGCAGTTTTGGACCGGGCTACGAGCAGTACTTC
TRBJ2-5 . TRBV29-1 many CCVRDYGMKETQYF TGCTGCGTCCGGGATTACGGGATGAAAGAGACCCAGTACTTC
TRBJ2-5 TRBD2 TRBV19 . CASSIVRGREINQETQYF TGTGCCAGTAGTATAGTTCGAGGGAGGGAAATAAATCAAGAGACCCAGTACTTC